The present TCR beta chain was sequenced within a study of blood T cell repertoires in COVID-19. At the level of the study: Researchers got acute and convalescent COVID-19 samples from the United States, Italy and Spain. PBMCs, B-cell-depleted T cells, or T cells provided the cDNA or gDNA that made up the material.

In the study's own analysis: Estimation of nucleated cell counts relied on the amplification of reference gene primers. Libraries were prepared by immunoSEQ multiplex PCR; TCRdb keeps only in-frame clonotypes and omits some of them. V, J and clone size derive from that table, while D and trimming were established from the DNA sequence. The sample consists of about 34,000 clones, around three quarters of them appearing once. There are 12 residues in the CDR3. Germline V gives CDR1 MDHEN, CDR2 SYDVKM. The V gene end was trimmed by 4 bases and the J gene end by 5 bases; junction bases not matched to a gene: 1.

The source is a woman aged 70-85 years with acute or convalescent COVID-19. Sequencing used peripheral blood. This chain links TRBV28 with TRBJ1-1; 7 bases map to TRBD1. The CDR3 nucleotides read TGTGCCAGCAGTTCAGGGGGGACTGAAGCTTTCTTT. Translating it yields CASSSGGTEAFF.